These 8 T cell receptor beta chains were all obtained from the same sample, sequenced in a study of cytomegalovirus exposure and HLA in healthy donors. The PCR employed 60 Vbeta primers together with 13 Jbeta primers. Sequencing used immunoSEQ multiplex PCR; TCRdb keeps in-frame clones, though not all of them. The listing records 100,000 to 150,000 clones. What was sequenced was PBMCs. The receptors originated from a young man in good health and CMV-seronegative.

The rearrangement links TRBV19 to TRBJ1-1, with D possibly matching TRBD1 (5 bases). CDR1 is LNHDA and CDR2 is SQIVND in the germline V gene (reference sequence). The V end lost 7 bases, the J end lost 1 base, and 10 bases lay between the germline ends. The CDR3 length is 13 residues. CDR3 residues: CASTLGQNTEAFF. The DNA of the CDR3 is TGTGCCAGTACCCTAGGACAGAACACTGAAGCTTTCTTT.

The chain uses TRBV6-6 and TRBJ2-5; 7 nucleotides agree with TRBD1. CDR1 and CDR2 from the germline V gene are MNHNY and SVGAGI (reference sequence). V shed 6 bases and J 3 bases; nucleotides not matched to a gene: 4. CDR3 length: 13 residues. Here the CDR3 reads CASSTGTEETQYF. CDR3 in DNA: TGTGCCAGCAGCACCGGGACAGAAGAGACCCAGTACTTC.

The gene calls are TRBV19 and TRBJ2-1; 7 nucleotides line up with TRBD2. This CDR3 is 15 amino acids long. CDR1 and CDR2 from the germline V gene are LNHDA and SQIVND (reference sequence). V lost 5 bases, J lost 1 base, and 5 bases stayed unmatched. The CDR3 here is CASSSLAGSYNEQFF. CDR3 in DNA: TGTGCCAGTAGTTCCTTAGCGGGTTCCTACAATGAGCAGTTCTTC.

The chain couples TRBV7-2 to TRBJ2-7, with 11 bases fitting TRBD2. V lost 2 bases to trimming and J lost 3 bases; unmatched junction nucleotides: 3. CDR1 and CDR2 from the germline V gene are SGHTA and FQGNSA. The CDR3 covers 15 residues. Here the CDR3 reads CASSLTGTSGYEQYF. The CDR3 DNA follows: TGTGCCAGCAGCTTAACCGGGACTAGCGGCTACGAGCAGTACTTC. The full variable domain, its missing parts supplied by reference TRBV7-2 and TRBJ2-7, is GAGVSQSPSNKVTEKGKDVELRCDPISGHTALYWYRQSLGQGLEFLIYFQGNSAPDKSGLPSDRFSAERTGGSVSTLTIQRTQQEDSAVYLCASSLTGTSGYEQYFGPGTRLTVT.

The V call is TRBV5-6, the J call TRBJ2-3, with D unclear. Germline loops: CDR1 SGHDT, CDR2 YYEEEE. The CDR3 runs to 15 residues. Trimming took 5 bases from V and 0 from J, leaving 13 bases between them. The chain's CDR3 is CASSLNSLSTDTQYF. As DNA, the CDR3 is TGTGCCAGCAGTCTTAACTCCTTAAGCACAGATACGCAGTATTTT. Full variable domain (rest looked up from reference TRBV5-6 and TRBJ2-3): DAGVTQSPTHLIKTRGQQVTLRCSPKSGHDTVSWYQQALGQGPQFIFQYYEEEERQRGNFPDRFSGHQFPNYSSELNVNALLLGDSALYLCASSLNSLSTDTQYFGPGTRLTVL.

The chain has TRBV4-1 and TRBJ1-3; unclear D gene. The CDR3 is 12 amino acids. CDR1 and CDR2 from the germline V gene are MGHRA and YSYEKL. V was shortened by 3 bases and J by 4 bases, with 4 bases between the two germline ends. The CDR3 region has the DNA TGCGCCAGCAGCCAGGAGGGAAACACCATATATTTT. Amino acids: CASSQEGNTIYF.

The V gene is TRBV30, the J gene TRBJ1-1; 7 nucleotides agree with TRBD1. Germline V lookup: CDR1 GTSNPN, CDR2 SVGIG (reference sequence). The CDR3 totals 15 residues. The V gene end was trimmed by 2 bases and the J gene end by 1 base; junction bases not matched to a gene: 7. This CDR3 is CAWSPSGTENTEAFF. CDR3 in DNA: TGTGCCTGGAGTCCCTCCGGGACAGAGAACACTGAAGCTTTCTTT.

J is TRBJ1-4 and V is TRBV5-5, with D maybe TRBD1 (5 bases). Germline assignment: CDR1 SGHKS and CDR2 YYEKEE (reference sequence). This CDR3 is built from 14 residues. The V end was cut by 1 base, the J end by 7 bases, with 11 bases between. The CDR3 protein is CASSLRGRGEKLFF. For the CDR3, the DNA is TGTGCCAGCAGCTTGAGGGGTAGGGGTGAAAAACTGTTTTTT.